A selection of T cell receptor beta chains follows, all from one sample in a study of blood T cell repertoires in COVID-19. Measured with immunoSEQ multiplex PCR; TCRdb has only the in-frame clones, and not every one. The sample comprises some 55,000 clones, about nine tenths of which are singletons, and 6.5% to 9% rests with the top ten. The specimen was peripheral blood. Receptor source: a middle-aged woman with active COVID-19. Each CDR3 is given with its conserved first and last residue. Each record gives: CDR3 length, D gene, V gene, J gene, clone size, CDR3 DNA, CDR3 protein. The D gene is left open where the match is weak. Clone sizes are given selectively: once, few, many, or a class where the clone is expanded.

>16|-|TRBV15|TRBJ1-5|-
TGTGCCACCAGCAGAGGCCGGGACACCAGCAATCAGCCCCAGCATTTT
CATSRGRDTSNQPQHF
>12|TRBD1|TRBV29-1|TRBJ1-2|-
TGCAGCGTTGGGCAGGGGGCCCATGGCTACACCTTC
CSVGQGAHGYTF
>15|TRBD1|TRBV5-1|TRBJ2-2|once
TGCGCCAGCGGTTCGGGACAGGGGAAGGTCGGGGAGCTGTTTTTT
CASGSGQGKVGELFF
>15|-|TRBV6-2/TRBV6-3|TRBJ2-1|-
TGTGCCAGCAGTTACTCTCGGCGGGGTGACAATGAGCAGTTCTTC
CASSYSRRGDNEQFF
>15|-|TRBV11-3|TRBJ1-4|-
TGTGCCAGCAGCGTCGACAGCCTTAGGGATGAAAAACTGTTTTTT
CASSVDSLRDEKLFF
>18|-|TRBV7-8|TRBJ2-3|once
TGTGCCAGCAGCCCCCTCCGGGCGGGGGCCTTAGGTACAGATACGCAGTATTTT
CASSPLRAGALGTDTQYF
>13|-|TRBV18|TRBJ1-1|-
TGTGCCAGCTCACTACAGGAGAACACTGAAGCTTTCTTT
CASSLQENTEAFF
>14|-|TRBV7-9|TRBJ1-4|-
TGTGCCAGCAGCGGTAGGGGGGGTTTCACTAAACTGTTTTTT
CASSGRGGFTKLFF
>14|TRBD2|TRBV5-1|TRBJ2-7|-
TGCGCCAGCAGCGGAACCGGGGGGTCGATCGAGCAGTACTTC
CASSGTGGSIEQYF
>16|-|TRBV7-2|TRBJ2-5|-
TGTGCCAGCAGCTTAGAGTTAATGAGCGGTCAAGAGACCCAGTACTTC
CASSLELMSGQETQYF
>13|-|TRBV6-1|TRBJ2-7|-
TGTGCCAGCAGTGATAGCTTCGAGAACGAGCAGTACTTC
CASSDSFENEQYF
>13|TRBD1|TRBV2|TRBJ2-7|-
TGTGCCAGCATGGGACAGGGAACCTACGAGCAGTACTTC
CASMGQGTYEQYF
>15|TRBD1|TRBV4-2|TRBJ1-4|-
TGTGCCAGCAGCCAAACTGGGACAGGCCCTGAAAAACTGTTTTTT
CASSQTGTGPEKLFF
>16|-|TRBV7-2|TRBJ2-1|-
TGTGCCAGCAGCTTAATGGGGGGCGGGGGCTACAATGAGCAGTTCTTC
CASSLMGGGGYNEQFF
>11|-|TRBV23-1|TRBJ1-6|-
TGCGCCAGCGGAGTAAATTCACCCCTCCACTTT
CASGVNSPLHF
>15|TRBD2|TRBV19|TRBJ2-1|-
TGTGCCAGTAGTCTAGAAGCGGGGGCCCGACCGGGGCAGTTCTTC
CASSLEAGARPGQFF
>15|-|TRBV6-2/TRBV6-3|TRBJ1-2|-
TGTGCCAGCAGTTCCTCGCCGATCCAGGGGAATGGCTACACCTTC
CASSSSPIQGNGYTF
>15|TRBD1|TRBV27|TRBJ2-6|few
TGTGCCAGCAGCCCTGGGACAGCTGGGGCCAACGTCCTGACTTTC
CASSPGTAGANVLTF